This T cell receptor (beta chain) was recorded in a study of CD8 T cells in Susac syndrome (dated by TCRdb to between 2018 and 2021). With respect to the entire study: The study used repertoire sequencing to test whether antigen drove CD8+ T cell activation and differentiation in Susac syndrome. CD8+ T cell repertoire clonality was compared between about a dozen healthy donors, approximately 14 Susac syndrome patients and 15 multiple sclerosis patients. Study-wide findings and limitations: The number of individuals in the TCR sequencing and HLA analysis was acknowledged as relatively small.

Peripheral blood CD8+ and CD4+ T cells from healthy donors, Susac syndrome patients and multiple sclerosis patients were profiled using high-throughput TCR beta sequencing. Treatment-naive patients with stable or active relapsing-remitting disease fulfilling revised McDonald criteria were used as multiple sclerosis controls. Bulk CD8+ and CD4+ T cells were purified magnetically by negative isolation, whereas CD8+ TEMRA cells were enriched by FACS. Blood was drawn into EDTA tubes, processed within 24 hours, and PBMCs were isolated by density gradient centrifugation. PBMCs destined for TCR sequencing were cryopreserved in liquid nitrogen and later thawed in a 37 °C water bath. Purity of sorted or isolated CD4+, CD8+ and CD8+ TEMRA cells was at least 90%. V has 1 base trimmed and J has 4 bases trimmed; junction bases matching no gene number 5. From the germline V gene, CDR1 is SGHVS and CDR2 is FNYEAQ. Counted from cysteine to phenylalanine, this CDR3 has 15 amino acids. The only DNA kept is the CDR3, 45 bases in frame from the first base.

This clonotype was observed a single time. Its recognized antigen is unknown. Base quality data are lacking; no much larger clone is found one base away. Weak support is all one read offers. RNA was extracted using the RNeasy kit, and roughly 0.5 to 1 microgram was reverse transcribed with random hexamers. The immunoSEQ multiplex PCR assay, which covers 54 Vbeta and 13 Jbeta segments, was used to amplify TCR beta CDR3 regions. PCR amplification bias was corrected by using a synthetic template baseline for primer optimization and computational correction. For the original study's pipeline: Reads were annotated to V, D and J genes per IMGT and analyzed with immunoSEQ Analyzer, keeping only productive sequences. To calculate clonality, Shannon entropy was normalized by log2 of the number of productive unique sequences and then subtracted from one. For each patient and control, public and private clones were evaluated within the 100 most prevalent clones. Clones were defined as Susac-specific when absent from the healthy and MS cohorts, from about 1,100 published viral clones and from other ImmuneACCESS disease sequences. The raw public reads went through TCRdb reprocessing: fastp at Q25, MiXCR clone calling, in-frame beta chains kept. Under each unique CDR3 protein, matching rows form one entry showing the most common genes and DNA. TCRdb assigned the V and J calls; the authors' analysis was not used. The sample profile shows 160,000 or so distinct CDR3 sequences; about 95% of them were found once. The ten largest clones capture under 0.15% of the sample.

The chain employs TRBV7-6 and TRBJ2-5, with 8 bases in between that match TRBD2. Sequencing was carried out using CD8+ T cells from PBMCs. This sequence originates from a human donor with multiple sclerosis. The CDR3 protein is CASSLVGTRGETQYF. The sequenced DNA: TGTGCCAGCAGCTTAGTCGGGACTAGGGGAGAGACCCAGTACTTC. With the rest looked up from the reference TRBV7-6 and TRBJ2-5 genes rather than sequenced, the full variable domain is GAGVSQSPRYKVTKRGQDVALRCDPISGHVSLYWYRQALGQGPEFLTYFNYEAQQDKSGLPNDRFSAERPEGSISTLTIQRTEQRDSAMYRCASSLVGTRGETQYFGPGTRLLVL.